The 13 T cell receptor beta chains below all came from one sample that was sequenced in a study of T cell changes during pregnancy in multiple sclerosis. The repertoire was sequenced with immunoSEQ multiplex PCR; TCRdb's copy has only in-frame clones and lacks some. The data contain tens of thousands of clones, more than 75% of them singletons. Specimen: CD8+ T cells from peripheral blood mononuclear cells, collected after pregnancy. Receptor source: a female donor in good health, enrolled as a control in a pregnancy study.

The chain recombines TRBV7-9 with TRBJ1-5; 9 nucleotides match TRBD1. The CDR3 spans 15 residues. CDR1 is SEHNR and CDR2 is FQNEAQ in the germline V gene (reference sequence). The J segment lost 4 bases and the V segment lost 3 bases, leaving 4 bases of the junction unmatched. CDR3 amino acids: CASSLGTGLNQPQHF. DNA for the CDR3: TGTGCCAGCAGCTTGGGGACAGGGTTAAATCAGCCCCAGCATTTT. Variable domain in full (rest from reference TRBV7-9 and TRBJ1-5): DTGVSQNPRHKITKRGQNVTFRCDPISEHNRLYWYRQTLGQGPEFLTYFQNEAQLEKSRLLSDRFSAERPKGSFSTLEIQRTEQGDSAMYLCASSLGTGLNQPQHFGDGTRLSIL.

The V gene is TRBV11-2, the J gene TRBJ1-4; 8 positions agree with TRBD1. V lost 2 bases, J lost 6 bases, and 5 bases stayed unmatched. From germline, CDR1 is SGHAT and CDR2 FQNNGV. The CDR3 has 15 residues. In DNA form, the CDR3 reads TGTGCCAGCAGCTTAAGACAGGGGTTGGATGAAAAACTGTTTTTT. It specifies CASSLRQGLDEKLFF.

The chain employs TRBV15 and TRBJ2-1, with 8 bases fitting TRBD2. Trimming at V came to 0 bases and at J to 5 bases, leaving 0 bases not matched to a gene. CDR3 size: 14 residues. Looked up from germline, CDR1 is LNHNV and CDR2 is YYDKDF (reference sequence). The CDR3 DNA is TGTGCCACCAGCAGAGAACTAGCGGACAATGAGCAGTTCTTC. Protein: CATSRELADNEQFF.

The rearrangement uses TRBV5-6 and TRBJ1-5; tentatively, D is TRBD1 (5 bases). V lost 4 bases and J 0 bases, leaving 11 bases between the germline ends. CDR3 length: 15 residues. CDR1 SGHDT and CDR2 YYEEEE come from the germline V gene. In DNA form, the CDR3 reads TGTGCCAGCAGCGACAGACAGTATAGCAATCAGCCCCAGCATTTT. It translates to CASSDRQYSNQPQHF.

V and J are TRBV6-6 and TRBJ1-2; TRBD1 matches 7 bases. CDR3 length: 14 residues. V dropped 2 bases and J dropped 4; count of bases not matched to a gene: 4. CDR1 is MNHNY and CDR2 is SVGAGI in the germline V gene (reference sequence). The CDR3 spells CASSYLGQVYGYTF. The CDR3, as DNA: TGTGCCAGCAGTTACCTCGGACAGGTCTATGGCTACACCTTC.

Worth noting for this clone: At one boundary the junction diverges from the germline segment, which might be a read error. This chain joins TRBV14 and TRBJ2-3; possible D gene TRBD2, 6 bases. Germline CDR1 reads SGHDN; CDR2 reads FVKESK. CDR3 length equals 15 residues. CDR3 in DNA: TGTGCCAGCAGTCAAGGTTGGACTAACACAGATACGCAGTATTTT. It translates to CASSQGWTNTDTQYF.

The table lists this clone with a few counts. The chain recombines TRBV15 with TRBJ1-3; 8 nucleotides align to TRBD1. This CDR3 contains 15 residues. Germline CDR1 is LNHNV and CDR2 is YYDKDF (reference sequence). J lost 0 bases, V lost 3 bases, and 1 base had no gene match. The CDR3 DNA reads TGTGCCACCAGCAGCGACAGGGGCTCTGGAAACACCATATATTTT. It encodes CATSSDRGSGNTIYF.

This clone was observed a single time. The chain employs TRBV7-2 and TRBJ2-1, with TRBD2 identical over 9 bases. Germline assignment: CDR1 SGHTA and CDR2 FQGNSA. The length of the CDR3 is 16 residues. After removal of 5 bases from V and 0 bases from J, the junction contained 5 bases not matched to a gene. Here the CDR3 reads CASSGVAGASYNEQFF. Written as DNA, the CDR3 is TGTGCCAGCAGCGGGGTAGCGGGGGCCTCCTACAATGAGCAGTTCTTC.

The chain couples TRBV7-9 to TRBJ2-5; unclear D gene. This CDR3 spans 13 amino acids. Germline loops: CDR1 SEHNR, CDR2 FQNEAQ (reference sequence). V lost 5 bases and J lost 1, with 8 bases in between. As DNA, the CDR3 is TGTGCCAGCAGCGAGGCGATCCAAGAGACCCAGTACTTC. Its translation: CASSEAIQETQYF.

The chain is built from TRBV30 and TRBJ2-1; a weak D match, TRBD2 (5 bases). This CDR3 has 13 residues. Germline CDR1 and CDR2: GTSNPN and SVGIG (reference sequence). V was shortened by 2 bases and J by 7 bases, with 12 bases between the two germline ends. CDR3 sequence: CAWSPWGANEQFF. In DNA form, the CDR3 reads TGTGCCTGGAGTCCGTGGGGAGCGAATGAGCAGTTCTTC.

This chain links TRBV9 with TRBJ1-5, with a tentative D call TRBD1 (5 bases). V shed 3 bases and J shed 2 bases, with 12 bases lying between them. Germline CDR1 and CDR2: SGDLS and YYNGEE. The CDR3 is made up of 15 amino acids. The CDR3 DNA reads TGTGCCAGCAGCGGAGACAGCACAGGCAATCAGCCCCAGCATTTT. Translated: CASSGDSTGNQPQHF. Together with reference TRBV9 and TRBJ1-5, the CDR3 gives the full variable domain: DSGVTQTPKHLITATGQRVTLRCSPRSGDLSVYWYQQSLDQGLQFLIQYYNGEERAKGNILERFSAQQFPDLHSELNLSSLELGDSALYFCASSGDSTGNQPQHFGDGTRLSIL.

The chain is built from TRBV7-2 and TRBJ2-7, with D possibly being TRBD1 (6 bases). Trimming removed 4 bases at V and 5 bases at J, with 18 bases between. This CDR3 is 15 amino acids long. Germline V gene data show CDR1 as SGHTA and CDR2 as FQGNSA. CDR3 sequence: CASSSTGSLGDEQYF. The CDR3 region has the DNA TGTGCCAGCAGCTCTACAGGGAGCCTCGGGGACGAGCAGTACTTC.

The chain couples TRBV7-9 to TRBJ1-1, with D hard to call. V was trimmed by 6 bases and J by 5 bases, leaving 13 bases between them. The germline CDR1 and CDR2 sequences are SEHNR and FQNEAQ (reference sequence). The CDR3 is 13 residues long. DNA of the CDR3: TGTGCCAGCAGTTCCGGGAGAAGGACTGAAGCTTTCTTT. This encodes CASSSGRRTEAFF.